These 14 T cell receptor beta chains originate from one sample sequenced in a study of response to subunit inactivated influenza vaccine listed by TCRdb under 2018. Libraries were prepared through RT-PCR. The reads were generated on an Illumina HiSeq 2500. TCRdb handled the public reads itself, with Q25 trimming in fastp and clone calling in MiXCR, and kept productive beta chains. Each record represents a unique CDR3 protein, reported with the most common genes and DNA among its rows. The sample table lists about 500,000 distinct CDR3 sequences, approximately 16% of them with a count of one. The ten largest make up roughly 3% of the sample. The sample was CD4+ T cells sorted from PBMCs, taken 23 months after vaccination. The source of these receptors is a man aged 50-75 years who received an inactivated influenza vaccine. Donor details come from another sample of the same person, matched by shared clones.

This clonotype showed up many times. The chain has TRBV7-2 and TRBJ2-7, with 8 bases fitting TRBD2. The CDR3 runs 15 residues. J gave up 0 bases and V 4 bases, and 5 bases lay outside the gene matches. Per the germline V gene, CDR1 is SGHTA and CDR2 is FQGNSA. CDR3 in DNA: TGTGCCAGCAGCTCCCTAGCGGGCTACTCCTACGAGCAGTACTTC. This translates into CASSSLAGYSYEQYF.

The CDR3 region has the DNA TGTGCCAGCAGCACCTACAGGGGGCCCAATAGGGGCAATCAGCCCCAGCATTTT. This gives the protein CASSTYRGPNRGNQPQHF. V is TRBV28 and J is TRBJ1-5, with 9 nucleotides matching TRBD1. The V gene's germline CDR1 is MDHEN and CDR2 SYDVKM. The length of the CDR3 is 18 residues. V was pared by 6 bases and J by 2 bases, with 14 bases of the junction left unmatched.

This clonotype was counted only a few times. The CDR3 DNA is TGCGCCAGCAGAGAGGCGGAGACCCAGTACTTC. Protein: CASREAETQYF. This chain joins TRBV5-1 and TRBJ2-5; D not certain. Germline values: CDR1 SGHRS, CDR2 YFSETQ. Trimming took off 5 bases at V and 5 bases at J, with 7 bases between the two ends. The CDR3 loop spans 11 amino acids.

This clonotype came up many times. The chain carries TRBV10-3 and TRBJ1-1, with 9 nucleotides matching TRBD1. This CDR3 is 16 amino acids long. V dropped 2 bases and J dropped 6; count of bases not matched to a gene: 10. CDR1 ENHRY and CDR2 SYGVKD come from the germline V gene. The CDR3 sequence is CAISEPRGQGTAEAFF. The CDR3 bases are TGTGCCATCAGTGAGCCCCGGGGACAGGGAACGGCTGAAGCTTTCTTT.

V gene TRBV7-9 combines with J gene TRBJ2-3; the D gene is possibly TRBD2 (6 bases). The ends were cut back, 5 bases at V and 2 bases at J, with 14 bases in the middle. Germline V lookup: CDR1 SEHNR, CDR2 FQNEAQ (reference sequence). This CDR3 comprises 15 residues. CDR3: CASSQRSGFTDTQYF. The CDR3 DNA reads TGTGCCAGCAGCCAGCGGAGCGGGTTCACAGATACGCAGTATTTT.

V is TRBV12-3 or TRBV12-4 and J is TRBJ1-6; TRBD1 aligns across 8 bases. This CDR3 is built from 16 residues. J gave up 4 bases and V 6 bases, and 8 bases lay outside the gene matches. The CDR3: CASSPGTGVYNSPLHF. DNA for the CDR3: TGTGCCAGCAGCCCCGGGACAGGCGTTTATAATTCACCCCTCCACTTT.

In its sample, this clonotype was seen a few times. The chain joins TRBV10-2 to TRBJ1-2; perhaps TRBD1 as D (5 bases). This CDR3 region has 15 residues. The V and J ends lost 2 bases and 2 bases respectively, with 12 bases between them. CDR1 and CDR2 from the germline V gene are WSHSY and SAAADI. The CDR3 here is CASSEPAGPNYGYTF. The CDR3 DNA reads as TGCGCCAGCAGTGAGCCGGCAGGGCCAAACTATGGCTACACCTTC.

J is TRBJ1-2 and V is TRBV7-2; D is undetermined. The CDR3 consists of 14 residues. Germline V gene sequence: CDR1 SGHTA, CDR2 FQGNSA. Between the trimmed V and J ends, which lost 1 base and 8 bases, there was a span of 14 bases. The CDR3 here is CASSLVDWPGGYTF. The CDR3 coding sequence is TGTGCCAGCAGCTTAGTCGACTGGCCTGGCGGCTACACCTTC.

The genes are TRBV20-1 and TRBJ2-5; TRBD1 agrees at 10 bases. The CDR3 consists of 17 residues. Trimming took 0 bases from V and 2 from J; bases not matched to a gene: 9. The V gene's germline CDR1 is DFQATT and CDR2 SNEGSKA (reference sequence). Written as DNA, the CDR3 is TGCAGTGCTAGAGAGACCGGGGACAGGGGACGGCAAGAGACCCAGTACTTC. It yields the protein CSARETGDRGRQETQYF.

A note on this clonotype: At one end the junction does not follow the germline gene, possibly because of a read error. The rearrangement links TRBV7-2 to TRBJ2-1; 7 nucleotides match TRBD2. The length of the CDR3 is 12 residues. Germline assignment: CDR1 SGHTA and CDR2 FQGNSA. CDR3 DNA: TGTGCCAGCAGCCCCGGCTCGCCTAGCGGTCTTTTC. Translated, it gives CASSPGSPSGLF.

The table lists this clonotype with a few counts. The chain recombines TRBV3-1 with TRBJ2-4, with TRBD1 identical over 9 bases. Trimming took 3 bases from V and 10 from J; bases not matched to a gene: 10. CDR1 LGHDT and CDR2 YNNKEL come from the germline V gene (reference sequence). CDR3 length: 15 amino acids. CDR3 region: CASSQGTGRGPIQYF. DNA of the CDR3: TGTGCCAGCAGCCAGGGGACAGGGAGGGGTCCTATTCAGTACTTC.

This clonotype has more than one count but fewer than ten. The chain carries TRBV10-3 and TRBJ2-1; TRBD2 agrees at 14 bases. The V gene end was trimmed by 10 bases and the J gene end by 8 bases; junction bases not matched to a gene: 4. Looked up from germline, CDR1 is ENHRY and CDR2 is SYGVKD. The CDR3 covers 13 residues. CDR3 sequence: CATGLAGVYEQFF. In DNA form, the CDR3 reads TGTGCCACGGGACTAGCGGGGGTGTATGAGCAGTTCTTC.

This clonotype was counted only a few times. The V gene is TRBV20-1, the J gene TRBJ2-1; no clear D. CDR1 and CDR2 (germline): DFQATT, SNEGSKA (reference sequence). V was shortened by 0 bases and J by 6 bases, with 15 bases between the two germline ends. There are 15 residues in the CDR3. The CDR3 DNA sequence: TGCAGTGCTAGAGATCTTGTAAAGGCTCGCAATGAGCAGTTCTTC. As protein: CSARDLVKARNEQFF.

CDR3 amino acids: CSATEDRGNMNTEAFF. In nucleotides, the CDR3 is TGCAGTGCTACAGAAGACAGGGGAAATATGAACACTGAAGCTTTCTTT. This chain uses TRBV20-1 with TRBJ1-1, with TRBD1 matching 8 bases. The germline V gene encodes CDR1 DFQATT and CDR2 SNEGSKA (reference sequence). The CDR3 totals 16 residues. V was clipped by 4 bases and J by 0 bases; unmatched bases: 10.